The 28 T cell receptor beta chains in this list originate from one sample, sequenced in a study of blood T cell repertoires in COVID-19. Data came from immunoSEQ multiplex PCR; TCRdb stores just in-frame clones and leaves some out. The data contain 200,000 to 250,000 clones, under 85% of them singletons. The sequenced sample was peripheral blood. The receptor source for this set is a woman of 80 years or more with COVID-19, enrolled during active disease.

This clone was seen once. The J gene is TRBJ1-4, the V gene TRBV6-5; 7 bases align to TRBD1. Looked up from germline, CDR1 is MNHEY and CDR2 is SVGAGI. CDR3 length: 12 residues. Unmatched junction bases numbered 4, after V lost 10 bases and J lost 5 bases. Here the CDR3 DNA reads TGTGCCACATCGGGACAGAATGAAAAACTGTTTTTT. It translates to CATSGQNEKLFF.

The rearrangement uses TRBV5-1 and TRBJ2-7; the match to TRBD1 covers 8 bases. Per germline, CDR1 SGHRS and CDR2 YFSETQ. The CDR3 spans 14 residues. Unmatched junction bases numbered 7, after V lost 4 bases and J lost 4 bases. As DNA, the CDR3 is TGCGCCAGCAGCCCACAGGGGGACAGATACGAGCAGTACTTC. It translates to CASSPQGDRYEQYF. Based on the CDR3 plus reference TRBV5-1 and TRBJ2-7, the full variable domain is KAGVTQTPRYLIKTRGQQVTLSCSPISGHRSVSWYQQTPGQGLQFLFEYFSETQRNKGNFPGRFSGRQFSNSRSEMNVSTLELGDSALYLCASSPQGDRYEQYFGPGTRLTVT.

With respect to this clone: Other DNA sequences in this sample translate to the same CDR3. The V and J genes are TRBV28 and TRBJ2-7; 11 bases are a match to TRBD2. V dropped 5 bases and J dropped 2; count of bases not matched to a gene: 8. Germline CDR1 is MDHEN and CDR2 is SYDVKM. The CDR3 runs to 16 residues. This CDR3 is CASSPPGTSGTYEQYF. Here the CDR3 DNA reads TGTGCCAGCAGTCCCCCCGGGACTAGCGGCACCTACGAGCAGTACTTC.

This chain links TRBV4-1 with TRBJ2-3; perhaps TRBD2 as D (6 bases). Trimming removed 0 bases from V and 4 bases from J, with 14 bases in between. The CDR3 spans 16 residues. From germline, CDR1 is MGHRA and CDR2 YSYEKL. The CDR3 is CASSQEGGVGADTQYF. The CDR3 DNA follows: TGCGCCAGCAGCCAAGAAGGAGGGGTTGGGGCAGATACGCAGTATTTT.

V gene TRBV18 combines with J gene TRBJ2-7, with D maybe TRBD2 (6 bases). Germline CDR1 is KGHSH and CDR2 is LQKENI. This CDR3 has 11 residues. V lost 6 bases to trimming and J lost 7 bases, with 10 bases between them. The CDR3 here is CASSPRGEQYF. The CDR3 nucleotides read TGTGCCAGCTCCCCCCGGGGGGAGCAGTACTTC. Full variable domain (remainder filled in from reference TRBV18 and TRBJ2-7): NAGVMQNPRHLVRRRGQEARLRCSPMKGHSHVYWYRQLPEEGLKFMVYLQKENIIDESGMPKERFSAEFPKEGPSILRIQQVVRGDSAAYFCASSPRGEQYFGPGTRLTVT.

The J gene is TRBJ2-7, the V gene TRBV5-6; 9 bases are a match to TRBD1. V lost 3 bases, J lost 4 bases, and 8 bases stayed unmatched. CDR1 is SGHDT, CDR2 YYEEEE, per germline. CDR3 length: 15 residues. The CDR3 here is CASSWGQGGLYEQYF. For the CDR3, the DNA is TGTGCCAGCAGCTGGGGACAGGGAGGTCTATACGAGCAGTACTTC.

The chain is built from TRBV19 and TRBJ1-1; 8 nucleotides agree with TRBD1. Germline loops: CDR1 LNHDA, CDR2 SQIVND (reference sequence). This CDR3 has 14 residues. V dropped 4 bases and J dropped 8; count of bases not matched to a gene: 9. CDR3: CASSTRTGWQEAFF. The CDR3 DNA sequence: TGTGCCAGTAGTACCCGGACAGGGTGGCAGGAAGCTTTCTTT. Together with reference TRBV19 and TRBJ1-1, the CDR3 gives the full variable domain: DGGITQSPKYLFRKEGQNVTLSCEQNLNHDAMYWYRQDPGQGLRLIYYSQIVNDFQKGDIAEGYSVSREKKESFPLTVTSAQKNPTAFYLCASSTRTGWQEAFFGQGTRLTVV.

CDR3 bases: TGCAGTGCTAGTGACCGGGAAGAGACCCAGTACTTC. Its translation is CSASDREETQYF. The chain recombines TRBV20-1 with TRBJ2-5; D is undetermined. This CDR3 contains 12 residues. Trimming stripped 3 bases from V and 3 bases from J, with 8 bases between. Germline loops: CDR1 DFQATT, CDR2 SNEGSKA (reference sequence).

The rearrangement links TRBV6-5 to TRBJ2-1; 9 bases line up with TRBD1. The J segment lost 4 bases and the V segment lost 6 bases, leaving 7 bases of the junction unmatched. CDR1 is MNHEY and CDR2 is SVGAGI in the germline V gene. CDR3 length equals 15 residues. CDR3 amino acids: CASRPQGASYNEQFF. CDR3 nucleotides: TGTGCCAGCAGACCACAGGGGGCATCGTACAATGAGCAGTTCTTC.

The chain uses TRBV27 and TRBJ2-5; tentative D call: TRBD2 (6 bases). V was shortened by 6 bases and J by 4 bases, with 12 bases between the two germline ends. The CDR3 totals 13 residues. CDR1 is MNHEY, CDR2 SMNVEV, per germline (reference sequence). The CDR3 sequence: CASRPSGGETQYF. CDR3 nucleotide sequence: TGTGCCAGCAGACCATCCGGGGGAGAGACCCAGTACTTC.

The V gene is TRBV3-1 (or the pseudogene TRBV3-2), the J gene TRBJ1-2; 9 bases are a match to TRBD1. The CDR3 consists of 14 residues. V shed 5 bases, J shed 7 bases, and the junction held 8 bases outside the gene matches. The germline V gene has CDR1 LGHDT and CDR2 YNNKEL (reference sequence). DNA for the CDR3: TGTGCCAGCAGCGACACAGGGGGCGCGGGTGGCTACACCTTC. This encodes CASSDTGGAGGYTF.

The V call is TRBV10-2, the J call TRBJ1-1, with D maybe TRBD1 (5 bases). V lost 4 bases and J lost 4, with 13 bases in between. The CDR3 extends over 14 amino acids. Germline V gives CDR1 WSHSY, CDR2 SAAADI. The DNA for the CDR3 is TGCGCCAGCAGTGTGGCAGGGTCGGTCACTGAAGCTTTCTTT. It codes for CASSVAGSVTEAFF.

This chain connects TRBV2 to TRBJ2-5; TRBD2 matches at 9 bases. The CDR3 has 15 residues. Germline CDR1 reads SNHLY; CDR2 reads FYNNEI. The ends lost 2 bases at V and 9 bases at J; junction bases unmatched: 10. DNA of the CDR3: TGTGCCAGCAGTGAAAGGGGGATTAGCGGGGGACCCCAGTACTTC. Protein: CASSERGISGGPQYF.

V usage is TRBV9 and J usage is TRBJ2-5, with 7 bases lining up with TRBD1. Germline CDR1 and CDR2: SGDLS and YYNGEE. There are 16 residues in the CDR3. J lost 0 bases, V lost 1 base, and 6 bases had no gene match. The CDR3 DNA reads as TGTGCCAGCAGCGTAAGGGGGCTTCAGTACCAAGAGACCCAGTACTTC. It is translated as CASSVRGLQYQETQYF.

The CDR3 spells CASSTGGYEQFF. CDR3 in DNA: TGTGCCAGCAGTACTGGAGGGTATGAGCAGTTCTTC. The V and J genes are TRBV6-5 and TRBJ2-1; D possibly corresponds to TRBD2 (6 bases). Germline V lookup: CDR1 MNHEY, CDR2 SVGAGI. This CDR3 region has 12 residues. V was trimmed by 5 bases and J by 8 bases, leaving 10 bases between them.

V gene TRBV7-8 combines with J gene TRBJ1-2; D may be TRBD1 (6 bases). Between the trimmed V and J ends, which lost 0 bases and 7 bases, there was a span of 12 bases. The length of the CDR3 is 14 residues. Germline V gene data show CDR1 as SGHVS and CDR2 as FQNEAQ. Written as DNA, the CDR3 is TGTGCCAGCAGCTTAGCACAGGGTACGTTTGGCTACACCTTC. Encoded protein: CASSLAQGTFGYTF.

The rearrangement uses TRBV5-1 and TRBJ2-7; 9 bases line up with TRBD1. The V and J ends lost 9 bases and 3 bases, in that order; junction bases with no gene match: 7. The CDR3 is made up of 13 amino acids. CDR1 and CDR2 (germline): SGHRS, YFSETQ. CDR3 residues: CATAPGQGYEQYF. The CDR3 coding sequence is TGCGCCACCGCGCCGGGACAGGGCTACGAGCAGTACTTC.

The rearrangement links TRBV4-2 to TRBJ2-1; the match to TRBD2 covers 10 bases. This CDR3 spans 16 amino acids. Germline CDR1 and CDR2: LGHNA and YNFKEQ. The J segment lost 6 bases and the V segment lost 1 base, leaving 6 bases of the junction unmatched. The DNA for the CDR3 is TGTGCCAGCAGCCAAGGCGGACTAGCGGAAAGCAATGAGCAGTTCTTC. Translation: CASSQGGLAESNEQFF.

The V call is TRBV9, the J call TRBJ2-3, with 7 positions matching TRBD2. J gave up 1 base and V 3 bases, and 8 bases lay outside the gene matches. CDR1 is SGDLS and CDR2 is YYNGEE in the germline V gene. This CDR3 has 16 amino acids. The CDR3 region is CASSGILTSGTDTQYF. Here the CDR3 DNA reads TGTGCCAGCAGCGGTATCCTTACTAGCGGCACAGATACGCAGTATTTT.

This chain's CDR3 is CASSLEVRGVGTEAFF. The CDR3 bases are TGTGCCAGCAGCTTGGAGGTTCGGGGGGTCGGCACTGAAGCTTTCTTT. The chain links TRBV5-4 to TRBJ1-1, with D maybe TRBD1 (5 bases). Germline V gene sequence: CDR1 SGHNT, CDR2 YYREEE (reference sequence). The V gene lost 0 bases and the J gene lost 4 bases, with 16 bases spanning the gap. The CDR3 is made up of 16 amino acids.

The chain couples TRBV5-1 to TRBJ2-1, with 8 bases that match TRBD1. Looked up from germline, CDR1 is SGHRS and CDR2 is YFSETQ. The length of the CDR3 is 14 residues. Trimming removed 7 bases from V and 6 bases from J; junction bases left unmatched: 9. CDR3 coding DNA: TGCGCCAGCGGGGGGCAGGGGGCCTCCAATGAGCAGTTCTTC. It translates to CASGGQGASNEQFF.

This rearrangement joins TRBV6-5 to TRBJ2-3; maybe TRBD2 (5 bases). In germline, CDR1 is MNHEY, CDR2 SVGAGI. The V end was cut by 7 bases, the J end by 3 bases, with 17 bases between. There are 15 residues in the CDR3. This CDR3 is CASKPSRGRTDTQYF. The CDR3 DNA reads TGTGCCAGCAAGCCCAGCCGGGGTCGGACAGATACGCAGTATTTT.

Remarks on this clone: Other DNA sequences within the sample encode an identical CDR3. The J gene is TRBJ1-1, the V gene TRBV2, with TRBD1 identical over 10 bases. This CDR3 contains 12 residues. Germline V lookup: CDR1 SNHLY, CDR2 FYNNEI. With V trimmed by 6 bases and J by 8 bases, 3 bases remained unmatched. The CDR3 DNA follows: TGTGCCAGCAGCGACAGGGGGCGAGAAGCTTTCTTT. This codes for CASSDRGREAFF.

The rearrangement links TRBV19 to TRBJ1-2; 9 bases match TRBD1. From germline, CDR1 is LNHDA and CDR2 SQIVND (reference sequence). The CDR3 runs 13 residues. V lost 9 bases to trimming and J lost 5 bases; unmatched junction nucleotides: 7. In nucleotides, the CDR3 is TGTGCCAGCGCGGGACAGGGATCGTATGGCTACACCTTC. Protein sequence: CASAGQGSYGYTF.

The V and J genes are TRBV25-1 and TRBJ2-1, with TRBD2 as a possible D gene (6 bases). This CDR3 is 13 amino acids long. The V and J ends lost 7 bases and 10 bases respectively, with 17 bases between them. The germline CDR1 and CDR2 sequences are MGHDK and SYGVNS. Written as DNA, the CDR3 is TGTGCCAGCACCGCCGGGGGTGTCGGAGAGCAGTTCTTC. Translated, it gives CASTAGGVGEQFF.

The gene calls are TRBV19 and TRBJ1-2; 9 nucleotides line up with TRBD1. Germline V gene data show CDR1 as LNHDA and CDR2 as SQIVND (reference sequence). The CDR3 consists of 14 residues. V lost 6 bases and J lost 7; bases outside the gene matches: 9. The CDR3 DNA reads as TGTGCCAGTAGGGGGGACAGGGTGATCAGTGGCTACACCTTC. Translation: CASRGDRVISGYTF. The complete variable domain, with remaining parts taken from reference TRBV19 and TRBJ1-2, reads DGGITQSPKYLFRKEGQNVTLSCEQNLNHDAMYWYRQDPGQGLRLIYYSQIVNDFQKGDIAEGYSVSREKKESFPLTVTSAQKNPTAFYLCASRGDRVISGYTFGSGTRLTVV.

The V call is TRBV5-1, the J call TRBJ2-1; 7 nucleotides match TRBD1. CDR1 is SGHRS, CDR2 YFSETQ, per germline. Losses at the gene ends were 4 bases for V and 0 bases for J; bases not matched to a gene: 7. This CDR3 region has 16 residues. The CDR3 loop is CASSRGQARSYNEQFF. The CDR3 nucleotides read TGCGCCAGCAGCCGAGGACAGGCACGCTCCTACAATGAGCAGTTCTTC.

V is TRBV5-1 and J is TRBJ1-1; D not certain. The CDR3 is 13 amino acids. The germline CDR1 and CDR2 sequences are SGHRS and YFSETQ. Trimming cost V 4 bases and J 5 bases, with 12 bases left between them. The CDR3 bases are TGCGCCAGCAGCGGCCAACCAGGTACTGAAGCTTTCTTT. Encoded protein: CASSGQPGTEAFF.